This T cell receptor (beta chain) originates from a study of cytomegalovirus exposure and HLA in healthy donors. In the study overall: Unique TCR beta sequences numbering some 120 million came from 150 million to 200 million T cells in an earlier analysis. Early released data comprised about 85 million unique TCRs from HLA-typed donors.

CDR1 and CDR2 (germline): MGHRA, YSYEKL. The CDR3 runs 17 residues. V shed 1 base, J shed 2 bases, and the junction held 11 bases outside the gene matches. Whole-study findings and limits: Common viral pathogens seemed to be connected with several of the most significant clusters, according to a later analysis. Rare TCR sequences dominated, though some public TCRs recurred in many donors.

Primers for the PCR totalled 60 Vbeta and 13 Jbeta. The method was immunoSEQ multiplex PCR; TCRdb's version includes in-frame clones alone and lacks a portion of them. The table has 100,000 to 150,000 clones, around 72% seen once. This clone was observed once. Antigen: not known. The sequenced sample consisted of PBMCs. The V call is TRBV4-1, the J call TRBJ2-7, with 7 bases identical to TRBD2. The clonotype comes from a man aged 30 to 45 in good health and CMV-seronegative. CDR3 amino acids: CASSQGLSAGVTYEQYF. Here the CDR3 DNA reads TGCGCCAGCAGCCAAGGGCTATCGGCGGGGGTGACCTACGAGCAGTACTTC.